These 20 T cell receptor beta chains were all obtained from the same sample, sequenced in a study. TCRdb reprocessed the 5' RACE reads with MiXCR, giving one entry per CDR3 protein. The sample holds 25,000 to 40,000 distinct CDR3 sequences, roughly 24% seen once. Sample: memory CD4+ T cells sorted from blood. Subset noted: memory CD4+ T cells, CD4+CD45RO+CD25-. Receptors originate from a female donor with breast cancer.

This clonotype was detected many times. This sequence joins TRBV9 and TRBJ2-1, with 9 bases that match TRBD1. Germline CDR1 and CDR2: SGDLS and YYNGEE. CDR3 length: 15 residues. V dropped 4 bases and J dropped 7; count of bases not matched to a gene: 9. Written as DNA, the CDR3 is TGTGCCAGCAGCTCTCAGGACAGGGGCATGAATGAGCAGTTCTTC. Amino acids: CASSSQDRGMNEQFF.

This clonotype was detected a few times. The chain recombines TRBV6-2 or TRBV6-3 with TRBJ2-1, with 10 bases matching TRBD2. The CDR3 covers 17 residues. J gave up 4 bases and V 7 bases, and 13 bases lay outside the gene matches. Germline CDR1 reads MNHEY; CDR2 reads SVGEGT. The chain's CDR3 is CASTGLAGERVYNEQFF. CDR3 DNA: TGTGCCAGCACAGGCCTAGCGGGAGAGCGGGTGTACAATGAGCAGTTCTTC.

The CDR3 region is CAIREKAGVGEQYF. The DNA for the CDR3 is TGTGCCATCAGGGAGAAAGCGGGAGTGGGCGAGCAGTACTTC. V and J are TRBV10-3 and TRBJ2-7, with 8 bases that match TRBD2. Trimming took 6 bases from V and 6 from J; bases not matched to a gene: 10. This CDR3 contains 14 residues. CDR1 is ENHRY and CDR2 is SYGVKD in the germline V gene.

This clonotype was seen at least ten times. The chain is built from TRBV12-3 or TRBV12-4 and TRBJ2-5, with D perhaps given as TRBD1 or TRBD2 (5 bases each). This CDR3 is built from 15 residues. Trimming removed 2 bases at V and 3 bases at J, with 13 bases between. The CDR3 DNA is TGTGCCAGCAGTTTACAGGGAGAGGGAAAAGAGACCCAGTACTTC. Amino acids: CASSLQGEGKETQYF.

This clonotype was detected a few times. This rearrangement joins TRBV12-3 or TRBV12-4 to TRBJ1-5; 7 bases align to TRBD1. Trimming took 6 bases from V and 2 from J; bases not matched to a gene: 7. The CDR3 is 15 residues long. The CDR3 coding sequence is TGTGCCAGCAGATTGACAGGGAGTCGCAATCAGCCCCAGCATTTT. It yields the protein CASRLTGSRNQPQHF.

With regard to this clonotype: The germline gene is not matched at one end of the junction; a read error may be the cause. The genes are TRBV7-2 and TRBJ1-2, with D hard to call. Germline V gene sequence: CDR1 SGHTA, CDR2 FQGNSA. This CDR3 region has 14 residues. The CDR3 here is CASSEDAGDYGYIF. The CDR3 nucleotides are TGTGCCAGCAGCGAGGATGCGGGCGACTATGGCTACATCTTC.

On this clonotype: Since a much larger clone is just one base distant, this may be a read error. The chain recombines TRBV20-1 with TRBJ2-7; perhaps TRBD1 as D (5 bases). The germline V gene has CDR1 DFQATT and CDR2 SNEGSKA (reference sequence). The CDR3 runs 14 residues. The CDR3 coding sequence is TGCAGTGCTCGCCCTGCGGACACCTCCTACGAGCGGTACTTC. Protein product: CSARPADTSYERYF.

This clonotype was seen at least ten times. This chain joins TRBV4-1 and TRBJ2-1; TRBD2 agrees at 12 bases. Trimming removed 10 bases from V and 4 bases from J; junction bases left unmatched: 11. CDR1 and CDR2 from the germline V gene are MGHRA and YSYEKL. The CDR3 runs 16 residues. The CDR3: CATTPSGGEVYNEQFF. The CDR3 DNA reads as TGCGCCACCACCCCTAGCGGGGGGGAAGTTTACAATGAGCAGTTCTTC.

This clonotype was detected a few times. This chain connects TRBV27 to TRBJ2-1; no clear D. The germline V gene has CDR1 MNHEY and CDR2 SMNVEV (reference sequence). The CDR3 is 14 amino acids. V dropped 1 base and J dropped 8 bases, with 12 bases sitting between them. The chain's CDR3 is CASSLYPSGDEQFF. Here the CDR3 DNA reads TGTGCCAGCAGTTTATATCCTAGTGGTGATGAGCAGTTCTTC.

The table lists this clonotype with a count of one. This may come from a read error, since a much larger clone is one base off. J is TRBJ1-6 and V is TRBV6-5, with D possibly being TRBD1 (6 bases). CDR1 and CDR2 from the germline V gene are MNHEY and SVGAGI. With 1 base removed from V and 6 bases from J, the gap between germline ends came to 13 bases. The CDR3 contains 16 residues. This chain's CDR3 is CASSYLRPGVNSPLHF. CDR3 DNA sequence: TGTGCCAGCAGTTACTTGAGACCAGGGGTTAATTCACCCCTCCACTTT.

The V call is TRBV15, the J call TRBJ1-5, with 10 bases matching TRBD1. CDR3 size: 15 residues. CDR1 LNHNV and CDR2 YYDKDF come from the germline V gene (reference sequence). V was pared by 6 bases and J by 5 bases, with 7 bases of the junction left unmatched. The CDR3 nucleotides are TGTGCCACCAGGGTCGGGACAGGGGTTCATCAGCCCCAGCATTTT. This sequence encodes CATRVGTGVHQPQHF.

This clonotype was counted a few times. The rearrangement links TRBV5-1 to TRBJ2-2; tentatively, D is TRBD1 (5 bases). The CDR3 loop spans 15 amino acids. V lost 2 bases and J lost 2, with 10 bases in between. Germline V gene lookup returns CDR1 SGHRS and CDR2 YFSETQ. The CDR3 protein is CASSFGQINTGELFF. The CDR3 region has the DNA TGCGCCAGCAGCTTCGGACAAATCAACACCGGGGAGCTGTTTTTT.

This clonotype was recorded a few times. The chain is built from TRBV27 and TRBJ1-5; D uncertain. Germline loops: CDR1 MNHEY, CDR2 SMNVEV (reference sequence). V was cut by 0 bases and J by 7 bases, with 7 bases left in between. CDR3 length: 13 residues. The CDR3 region is CASSLSGDQPQHF. CDR3 DNA sequence: TGTGCCAGCAGTTTATCGGGTGACCAGCCCCAGCATTTT.

The V and J genes are TRBV7-3 and TRBJ2-2; D is unclear. The germline V and J ends were trimmed by 8 bases and 6 bases, with 10 bases remaining between them. CDR1 is SGHTA, CDR2 FQGTGA, per germline. The CDR3 totals 12 residues. CDR3 in DNA: TGTGCCAGCGCTGAGTTATCCGGGGAGCTGTTTTTT. This codes for CASAELSGELFF. The full variable domain, its missing parts supplied by reference TRBV7-3 and TRBJ2-2, is GAGVSQTPSNKVTEKGKYVELRCDPISGHTALYWYRQSLGQGPEFLIYFQGTGAADDSGLPNDRFFAVRPEGSVSTLKIQRTERGDSAVYLCASAELSGELFFGEGSRLTVL.

This clonotype was counted between two and nine times. This sequence joins TRBV19 and TRBJ2-2; no definite D call. V dropped 5 bases and J dropped 6 bases, with 4 bases sitting between them. This CDR3 has 11 amino acids. Germline V lookup: CDR1 LNHDA, CDR2 SQIVND (reference sequence). The CDR3 nucleotides read TGTGCCAGTAGTCCCCCCGGGGAGCTGTTTTTT. It specifies CASSPPGELFF.

This clonotype has a handful of counts. This chain joins TRBV7-3 and TRBJ2-1; D not certain. Germline V gene data show CDR1 as SGHTA and CDR2 as FQGTGA. The CDR3 totals 13 residues. With 5 bases removed from V and 6 bases from J, the gap between germline ends came to 11 bases. The CDR3 DNA is TGTGCCAGCAGCCGACTTCCTAGCAATGAGCAGTTCTTC. Its translation: CASSRLPSNEQFF.

For this clonotype: A much larger clone lies one base from this, so it may be a read error. This chain joins TRBV5-1 and TRBJ2-7; no firm D call. The CDR3 spans 13 residues. CDR1 SGHRS and CDR2 YFSETQ come from the germline V gene. CDR3 residues: CAGSPDGRVEQYF. CDR3 nucleotide sequence: TGCGCCGGCAGCCCCGACGGACGTGTCGAGCAGTACTTC.

This clonotype appeared many times. This chain uses TRBV5-1 with TRBJ2-3; 13 nucleotides align to TRBD2. The CDR3 totals 17 residues. Trimming removed 7 bases from V and 3 bases from J; junction bases left unmatched: 11. From germline, CDR1 is SGHRS and CDR2 YFSETQ. CDR3 amino acids: CASSTGTSGEGTDTQYF. In DNA form, the CDR3 reads TGCGCCAGCTCAACCGGGACTAGCGGGGAAGGGACAGATACGCAGTATTTT.

This clonotype was found a few times. J is TRBJ1-6 and V is TRBV5-1; maybe TRBD1 (5 bases). Trimming pared 4 bases from V and 0 bases from J, leaving 23 bases between. The CDR3 consists of 20 residues. The germline gives CDR1 SGHRS, CDR2 YFSETQ. CDR3: CASSVKGTSRKSSYNSPLHF. The CDR3 DNA sequence: TGCGCCAGCAGCGTAAAAGGGACCTCGCGGAAGAGCTCCTATAATTCACCCCTCCACTTT.

The V gene is TRBV7-9, the J gene TRBJ2-7; TRBD1 matches 9 bases. The V gene's germline CDR1 is SEHNR and CDR2 FQNEAQ (reference sequence). The CDR3 runs 16 residues. The V segment lost 5 bases and the J segment 2 bases; nucleotides outside the gene matches: 10. In DNA, the CDR3 is TGTGCCAGCAGCCAGGGACAGGGACTTCAGACCTACGAGCAGTACTTC. Protein sequence: CASSQGQGLQTYEQYF.